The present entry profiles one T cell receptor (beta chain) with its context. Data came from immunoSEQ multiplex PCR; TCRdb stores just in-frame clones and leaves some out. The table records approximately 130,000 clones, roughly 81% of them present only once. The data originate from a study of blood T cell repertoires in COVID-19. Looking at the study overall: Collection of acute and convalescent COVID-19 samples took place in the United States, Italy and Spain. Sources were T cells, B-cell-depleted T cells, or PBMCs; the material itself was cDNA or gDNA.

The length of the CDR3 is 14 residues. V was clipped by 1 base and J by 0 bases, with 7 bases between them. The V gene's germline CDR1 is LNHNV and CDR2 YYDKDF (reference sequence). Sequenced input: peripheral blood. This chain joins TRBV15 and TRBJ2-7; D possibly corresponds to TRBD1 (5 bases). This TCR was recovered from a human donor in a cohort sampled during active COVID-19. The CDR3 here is CATSRGGSSYEQYF. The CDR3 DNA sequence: TGTGCCACCAGCAGAGGGGGCAGCTCCTACGAGCAGTACTTC.